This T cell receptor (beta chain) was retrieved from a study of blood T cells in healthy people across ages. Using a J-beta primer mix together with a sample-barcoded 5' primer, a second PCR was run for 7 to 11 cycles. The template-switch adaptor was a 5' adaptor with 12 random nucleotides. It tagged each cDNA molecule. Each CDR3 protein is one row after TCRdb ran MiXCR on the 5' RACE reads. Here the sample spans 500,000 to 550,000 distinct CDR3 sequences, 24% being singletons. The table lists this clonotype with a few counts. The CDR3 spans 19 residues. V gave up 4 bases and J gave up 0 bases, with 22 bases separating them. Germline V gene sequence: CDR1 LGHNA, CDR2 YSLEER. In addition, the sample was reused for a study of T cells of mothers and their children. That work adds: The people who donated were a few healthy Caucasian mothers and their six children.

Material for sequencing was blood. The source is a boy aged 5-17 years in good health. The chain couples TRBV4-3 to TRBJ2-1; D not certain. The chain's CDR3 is CASSLGTLRSPSSYNEQFF. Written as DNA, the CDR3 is TGCGCCAGCAGCCTAGGAACTTTACGGTCCCCTAGCTCCTACAATGAGCAGTTCTTC.